This T cell receptor (beta chain) was recovered during a study of blood T cell repertoires in COVID-19. Study at large: Italy, Spain and the United States were the sources of the convalescent and acute COVID-19 samples. From T cells, B-cell-depleted T cells, or PBMCs came the material, which was cDNA or gDNA.

CDR3 length: 14 residues. Trimming removed 6 bases from V and 10 bases from J; junction bases left unmatched: 9. Germline CDR1 SEHNR, CDR2 FQNEAQ (reference sequence). Per the authors' pipeline: Reference gene primer amplification in the assay estimated nucleated cell counts. Generated by immunoSEQ multiplex PCR, the TCRdb table keeps only in-frame clones and is missing some. V, J and clone size derive from that table, while D and trimming were established from the DNA sequence. Here the sample spans some 130,000 clones, less than 80% being singletons. The sequencing sample was made of peripheral blood. The gene calls are TRBV7-9 and TRBJ1-6, with TRBD1 identical over 7 bases. The origin of this receptor is a man aged 60 to 75 with acute or convalescent COVID-19. CDR3 in amino acids: CASSFAGQVSPLHF. CDR3 DNA: TGTGCCAGCAGTTTTGCAGGACAGGTCTCACCCCTCCACTTT.